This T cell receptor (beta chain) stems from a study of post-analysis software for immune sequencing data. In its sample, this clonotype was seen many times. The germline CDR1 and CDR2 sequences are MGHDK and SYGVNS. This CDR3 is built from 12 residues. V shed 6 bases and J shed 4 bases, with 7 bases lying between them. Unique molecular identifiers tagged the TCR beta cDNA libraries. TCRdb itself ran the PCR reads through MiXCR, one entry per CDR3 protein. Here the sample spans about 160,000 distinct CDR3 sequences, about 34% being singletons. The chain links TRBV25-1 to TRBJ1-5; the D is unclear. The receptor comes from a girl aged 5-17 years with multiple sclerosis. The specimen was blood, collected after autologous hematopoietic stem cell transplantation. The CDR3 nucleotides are TGTGCCAGCAGCCAAGGGAATCAGCCCCAGCATTTT. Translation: CASSQGNQPQHF.